Reported below is one T cell receptor (beta chain). No antigen is known for it. Within the ViraFEST assay, antigen-specific CD4+ T cells underwent expansion with viral peptide pools prior to sequencing. On day 10 of culture, CD4+ T cells were separated out. None of these healthy vaccinees had been infected with SARS-CoV-2 before vaccination. Profiled with immunoSEQ multiplex PCR; TCRdb holds only in-frame clones, not every one. The table shows tens of thousands of clones, with approximately 70% occurring only once. Trimming took 2 bases from V and 5 from J; bases not matched to a gene: 3. Germline V gene lookup returns CDR1 MGHRA and CDR2 YSYEKL. The CDR3 length is 15 residues. The sample comes from a study of vaccination effects on CD4 cells after COVID-19. Study results and caveats: Infection- and vaccine-induced clones contracted markedly late after vaccination.

This chain links TRBV4-1 with TRBJ1-1; 12 positions match TRBD1. The sequenced sample was CD4+ T cells from PBMCs cultured with HCoV-OC43 spike peptides, obtained before COVID-19 vaccination. Subset defined: HCoV-OC43 spike overlapping peptide pool stimulation. This receptor was identified in a human donor who received a COVID-19 vaccine. CDR3 sequence (DNA): TGCGCCAGCAGCCAATGGGACAGGGGGCTGACTGAAGCTTTCTTT. This translates into CASSQWDRGLTEAFF.